A selection of T cell receptor beta chains follows, all from one sample in a study of T cell repertoires in cytomegalovirus infection. The antigens these receptors bind are not known. TCRdb used MiXCR to reprocess the reads, holding one entry per CDR3 protein. The data hold under 150,000 distinct CDR3 sequences, with about 24% observed a single time. The sequenced sample consisted of PBMCs, sequenced either directly or after in vitro stimulation (not recorded which). The origin of the receptors is a human donor in good health (CMV status not recorded). Some clones in this sample may be carry-over from other donors' samples. Both conserved end residues are part of each CDR3. The D gene is left open where the match is weak.

TRBJ2-5 TRBV6-2/TRBV6-3 - CASSSPGLGQETQYF
TRBJ2-7 TRBV28 - CASSGTNSYEQYF
TRBJ2-1 TRBV28 TRBD1 CASSSPGGTDYNEQFF
TRBJ2-7 TRBV12-3/TRBV12-4 - CASSFLLDSYEQYF
TRBJ2-1 TRBV7-2 - CASRLDGSRNYNEQFF
TRBJ1-6 TRBV20-1 - CSARVVSRNNSPLHF
TRBJ1-1 TRBV19 TRBD1 CASEGARTEAFF
TRBJ1-5 TRBV7-8 TRBD1 CASSSTGQGDHPQHF
TRBJ1-1 TRBV7-9 TRBD1 CASSAATGTGSVEAFF
TRBJ2-1 TRBV12-3/TRBV12-4 TRBD1 CASTDDRGGGTPYNEQFF
TRBJ2-7 TRBV7-2 - CASSLAGRGEQYF
TRBJ1-5 TRBV28 - CASSLSLAGNQPQHF
TRBJ2-3 TRBV7-2 - CASSLGPSLTDTQYF
TRBJ2-3 TRBV20-1 TRBD2 CSARASGITDTQYF
TRBJ2-5 TRBV5-4 TRBD2 CASSPLAGEETQYF
TRBJ1-2 TRBV6-1 - CASSEEGYYGYTF
TRBJ1-2 TRBV5-1 - CASSLGSVRGYTF
TRBJ2-3 TRBV6-6 TRBD1 CASSYRADRAGLDTQYF
TRBJ1-4 TRBV7-2 - CASSLFHDDEKLFF
TRBJ2-7 TRBV6-5 TRBD1 CASRGQGREQYF
TRBJ2-7 TRBV7-2 TRBD2 CASSLALAGVSEQYF
TRBJ2-3 TRBV20-1 - CSVHGGQVPADTQYF
TRBJ2-1 TRBV19 - CASGREQFF
TRBJ2-7 TRBV19 - CASSRELSYEQYF
TRBJ1-1 TRBV27 TRBD1 CASSSTGGDTEAFF
TRBJ2-6 TRBV29-1 - CSVDLSSGANVLTF
TRBJ2-3 TRBV7-6 - CASSLGGAEGDTQYF
TRBJ2-7 TRBV28 - CASRGEYEQYF
TRBJ2-3 TRBV11-3 - CASSLTARGTTSTDTQYF
TRBJ2-3 TRBV2 - CASSTDRTDTQYF
TRBJ2-7 TRBV6-1 TRBD2 CASSPWTSGRSEQYF
TRBJ1-2 TRBV12-3/TRBV12-4 - CASRTDIGYTF
TRBJ2-1 TRBV7-9 - CASSLAWDEQFF
TRBJ2-1 TRBV10-3 TRBD2 CAIRESSGDNEQFF
TRBJ2-7 TRBV28 - CASSPPGPRNYEQYF
TRBJ1-4 TRBV7-2 - CASSLGPRLGTTSALFF
TRBJ2-7 TRBV5-4 TRBD1 CASSFGTGTYYEQYF
TRBJ2-2 TRBV7-8 - CASSFRGPDTGELFF
TRBJ1-2 TRBV7-3 - CASSLLGRADYGYTF
TRBJ2-1 TRBV27 TRBD2 CASSKPGLAENEQFF
TRBJ1-3 TRBV12-3/TRBV12-4 - CASSLENTIYF
TRBJ1-5 TRBV15 TRBD1 CATSRGQGVLNQPQHF
TRBJ2-5 TRBV5-1 - CASSRQGTETQYF
TRBJ2-5 TRBV7-8 - CASRLRFRETQYF
TRBJ2-2 TRBV12-3/TRBV12-4 - CASSPQGSLTGELFF
TRBJ2-6 TRBV30 - CAWKGGGANVLTF
TRBJ2-2 TRBV7-6 - CASSLAAYRTGELFF
TRBJ2-3 TRBV6-1 - CASTDGRRTDTQYF
TRBJ2-5 TRBV12-3/TRBV12-4 TRBD1 CASRLPGQGGETQYF
TRBJ2-3 TRBV11-3 - CASQGQTSTDTQYF
TRBJ1-4 TRBV12-3/TRBV12-4 - CASSLTGWDEKLFF
TRBJ1-5 TRBV7-2 - CASSLDSAQPQHF
TRBJ1-2 TRBV7-3 - CASSNSASSADRGVNYGYTF